The 32 T cell receptor beta chains below come from one sample, sequenced in a study of blood T cell repertoires in COVID-19. Method: immunoSEQ multiplex PCR; TCRdb's copy keeps in-frame clones and lacks some. This sample yields a few hundred thousand clones, of which 90% are seen a single time; about 2% belongs to the top ten. The sample was peripheral blood. The origin of the receptors is a woman aged 60-70 years with COVID-19, enrolled during active disease.

The chain recombines TRBV7-3 with TRBJ1-6; D not certain. CDR1 SGHTA and CDR2 FQGTGA come from the germline V gene. Trimming cost V 7 bases and J 10 bases, with 14 bases left between them. The CDR3 is 13 residues long. CDR3 coding DNA: TGTGCCAGCAACCTGTCCCCGGGGTCACCCCTCCACTTT. The encoded protein is CASNLSPGSPLHF.

This chain connects TRBV7-2 to TRBJ1-5, with D tentatively TRBD1 (5 bases). Germline-derived CDR1 and CDR2 are SGHTA and FQGNSA. The CDR3 runs 15 residues. The V gene lost 1 base and the J gene lost 6 bases, with 13 bases spanning the gap. The CDR3 coding sequence is TGTGCCAGCAGCTTAGGCGGGGGAGTTGGTCAGCCCCAGCATTTT. This gives the protein CASSLGGGVGQPQHF. Full variable domain (rest looked up from reference TRBV7-2 and TRBJ1-5): GAGVSQSPSNKVTEKGKDVELRCDPISGHTALYWYRQSLGQGLEFLIYFQGNSAPDKSGLPSDRFSAERTGGSVSTLTIQRTQQEDSAVYLCASSLGGGVGQPQHFGDGTRLSIL.

This clone was seen a single time. The CDR3 is CASSPHQGVNNEQFF. The DNA for the CDR3 is TGCGCCAGCAGCCCACACCAGGGTGTAAACAATGAGCAGTTCTTC. V and J are TRBV4-3 and TRBJ2-1; tentatively, D is TRBD1 (5 bases). Germline V gene sequence: CDR1 LGHNA, CDR2 YSLEER. The CDR3 length is 15 residues. V lost 4 bases and J 5 bases, leaving 15 bases between the germline ends.

The table lists this clone with a count of one. V is TRBV2 and J is TRBJ1-2; the match to TRBD1 covers 10 bases. Germline CDR1 reads SNHLY; CDR2 reads FYNNEI. The CDR3 covers 16 residues. With 4 bases clipped from V and 0 bases from J, the junction kept 5 bases outside the gene matches. The CDR3: CASSGGQGYSNYGYTF. The CDR3, as DNA: TGTGCCAGCAGTGGGGGACAGGGGTATTCTAACTATGGCTACACCTTC.

V usage is TRBV7-2 and J usage is TRBJ2-1, with 8 bases lining up with TRBD2. CDR1 and CDR2 from the germline V gene are SGHTA and FQGNSA. This CDR3 contains 17 residues. Unmatched junction bases numbered 10, after V lost 2 bases and J lost 4 bases. DNA for the CDR3: TGTGCCAGCAGCTTAACGAGGCCGGGACTAGTATACAATGAGCAGTTCTTC. Amino acid sequence: CASSLTRPGLVYNEQFF.

The V gene is TRBV7-3, the J gene TRBJ2-2; D may be TRBD2 (6 bases). CDR1 SGHTA and CDR2 FQGTGA come from the germline V gene. The V end was cut by 4 bases, the J end by 4 bases, with 7 bases between. This CDR3 region has 13 residues. The CDR3 loop reads CASSSTSTGELFF. The CDR3 region has the DNA TGTGCCAGCAGCTCGACTAGCACCGGGGAGCTGTTTTTT. The whole variable domain, filled in from reference TRBV7-3 and TRBJ2-2, reads GAGVSQTPSNKVTEKGKYVELRCDPISGHTALYWYRQSLGQGPEFLIYFQGTGAADDSGLPNDRFFAVRPEGSVSTLKIQRTERGDSAVYLCASSSTSTGELFFGEGSRLTVL.

V and J are TRBV5-4 and TRBJ1-1; 10 nucleotides align to TRBD1. This CDR3 contains 15 residues. The germline V gene has CDR1 SGHNT and CDR2 YYREEE (reference sequence). The V gene end was trimmed by 1 base and the J gene end by 3 bases; junction bases not matched to a gene: 3. The CDR3 DNA sequence: TGTGCCAGCAGCTTGCGCGGGACAGGGGACACTGAAGCTTTCTTT. This codes for CASSLRGTGDTEAFF.

The chain carries TRBV4-1 and TRBJ2-5; 10 nucleotides match TRBD1. This CDR3 spans 17 amino acids. CDR1 and CDR2 from the germline V gene are MGHRA and YSYEKL. With V trimmed by 1 base and J by 5 bases, 10 bases remained unmatched. CDR3 loop: CASSQGQGALVGETQYF. The DNA of the CDR3 is TGCGCCAGCAGCCAAGGACAGGGGGCCCTCGTGGGGGAGACCCAGTACTTC.

This chain uses TRBV4-3 with TRBJ1-2, with D maybe TRBD1 (6 bases). V lost 1 base, J lost 7 bases, and 16 bases lay in between. The CDR3 sequence is 15 residues long. Germline lookup yields CDR1 LGHNA and CDR2 YSLEER. CDR3 sequence (DNA): TGCGCCAGCAGCCAAGCGGTAGGGGGGGCAGGTGGCTACACCTTC. Translating it yields CASSQAVGGAGGYTF.

CDR3 sequence reads: CASKPGGFQETQYF. In DNA form, the CDR3 reads TGCGCCAGCAAGCCAGGGGGATTCCAAGAGACCCAGTACTTC. The rearrangement links TRBV10-2 to TRBJ2-5; 7 nucleotides match TRBD1. The CDR3 has 14 amino acids. The ends lost 7 bases at V and 1 base at J; junction bases unmatched: 6. From germline, CDR1 is WSHSY and CDR2 SAAADI.

The chain has TRBV6-1 and TRBJ1-1; the D is unclear. The CDR3 is 12 amino acids. Per the germline V gene, CDR1 is MNHNS and CDR2 is SASEGT. Between the trimmed V and J ends, which lost 2 bases and 11 bases, there was a span of 12 bases. CDR3 sequence (DNA): TGTGCCAGCAGTGAATCGGGGAGGTGGGCTTTCTTT. It encodes CASSESGRWAFF.

The chain links TRBV28 to TRBJ1-5, with unresolved D. The germline CDR1 and CDR2 sequences are MDHEN and SYDVKM. The CDR3 is 13 amino acids. With 4 bases removed from V and 3 bases from J, the gap between germline ends came to 7 bases. Written as DNA, the CDR3 is TGTGCCAGCAGTTCTGGACTCAATCAGCCCCAGCATTTT. Its protein product is CASSSGLNQPQHF.

J is TRBJ2-1 and V is TRBV5-5; D might be TRBD2 (5 bases). Trimming removed 3 bases from V and 6 bases from J, with 13 bases in between. CDR3 length equals 14 residues. The germline CDR1 and CDR2 sequences are SGHKS and YYEKEE (reference sequence). This CDR3 is CASSSPTSFNEQFF. The CDR3 DNA reads as TGTGCCAGCAGCTCCCCAACTAGTTTCAATGAGCAGTTCTTC.

The chain joins TRBV7-9 to TRBJ2-5, with D tentatively TRBD1 (7 bases). This CDR3 is 14 amino acids long. The germline V gene encodes CDR1 SEHNR and CDR2 FQNEAQ (reference sequence). Trimming cost V 5 bases and J 0 bases, with 10 bases left between them. In DNA, the CDR3 is TGTGCCAGCAGCGCGGGACAGCACCAAGAGACCCAGTACTTC. This sequence encodes CASSAGQHQETQYF. The full variable domain, rest sourced from reference TRBV7-9 and TRBJ2-5, is DTGVSQNPRHKITKRGQNVTFRCDPISEHNRLYWYRQTLGQGPEFLTYFQNEAQLEKSRLLSDRFSAERPKGSFSTLEIQRTEQGDSAMYLCASSAGQHQETQYFGPGTRLLVL.

V is TRBV30 and J is TRBJ2-2; D call uncertain. This CDR3 spans 14 amino acids. V lost 0 bases and J lost 7, with 12 bases in between. Germline V CDR1 and CDR2: GTSNPN, SVGIG (reference sequence). CDR3 loop: CAWSVLHVGGELFF. The CDR3 region has the DNA TGTGCCTGGAGTGTACTTCACGTTGGCGGGGAGCTGTTTTTT.

This clone was counted a single time. The chain employs TRBV18 and TRBJ1-2; 7 nucleotides agree with TRBD1. Germline V gene sequence: CDR1 KGHSH, CDR2 LQKENI. V lost 6 bases to trimming and J lost 1 base; unmatched junction nucleotides: 5. The CDR3 has 14 residues. Here the CDR3 DNA reads TGTGCCAGCTCCCCGGGACAGCTTAACTATGGCTACACCTTC. Encoded protein: CASSPGQLNYGYTF.

The V and J genes are TRBV6-5 and TRBJ2-5; D not resolved. The germline CDR1 and CDR2 sequences are MNHEY and SVGAGI. This CDR3 has 11 residues. V was pared by 7 bases and J by 4 bases, with 7 bases between. The CDR3 DNA follows: TGTGCCAGCACGGTGATAGAGACCCAGTACTTC. It codes for CASTVIETQYF.

In its sample, this clone was seen once. The rearrangement links TRBV7-9 to TRBJ1-4, with 8 bases fitting TRBD1. The CDR3 contains 14 residues. V trimming: 8 bases; J trimming: 6 bases; junction bases outside the gene matches: 8. Germline lookup yields CDR1 SEHNR and CDR2 FQNEAQ (reference sequence). The CDR3 region has the DNA TGTGCCAGCTTCCGGACAGGGAGGGATGAAAAACTGTTTTTT. This sequence encodes CASFRTGRDEKLFF.

The genes are TRBV5-1 and TRBJ1-6, with 11 nucleotides matching TRBD1. Germline assignment: CDR1 SGHRS and CDR2 YFSETQ. The CDR3 is 15 residues long. V gave up 4 bases and J gave up 8 bases; unmatched junction bases: 5. CDR3 nucleotide sequence: TGCGCCAGCAGCATAGGACAGGGGGCTCATTCACCCCTCCACTTT. Translation: CASSIGQGAHSPLHF.

The chain uses TRBV2 and TRBJ2-5; no definite D call. The CDR3 has 15 amino acids. Germline CDR1 SNHLY, CDR2 FYNNEI. Trimming pared 2 bases from V and 3 bases from J, leaving 13 bases between. CDR3 bases: TGTGCCAGCAGTGAATATGGGCTGAAAGAAGAGACCCAGTACTTC. Protein: CASSEYGLKEETQYF.

The CDR3 loop reads CASSPHRGADTEAFF. CDR3 sequence (DNA): TGTGCCAGCAGCCCACACAGGGGGGCGGACACTGAAGCTTTCTTT. This sequence joins TRBV7-2 and TRBJ1-1; 8 nucleotides match TRBD1. The V segment lost 5 bases and the J segment 3 bases; nucleotides outside the gene matches: 8. The CDR3 extends over 15 amino acids. CDR1 and CDR2 (germline): SGHTA, FQGNSA.

The V gene is TRBV2, the J gene TRBJ2-7; tentative D call: TRBD2 (6 bases). CDR3 length: 15 residues. V was trimmed by 3 bases and J by 1 base, leaving 13 bases between them. CDR1 is SNHLY, CDR2 FYNNEI, per germline. CDR3 loop: CASSERGPPSYEQYF. The CDR3 DNA reads TGTGCCAGCAGTGAGCGGGGTCCTCCATCCTACGAGCAGTACTTC.

This clone appeared once. The chain has TRBV13 and TRBJ1-1; 8 nucleotides align to TRBD1. This CDR3 has 14 amino acids. Germline assignment: CDR1 PRHDT and CDR2 FYEKMQ (reference sequence). After removal of 4 bases from V and 0 bases from J, the junction contained 1 base not matched to a gene. The CDR3 is CASSSTGVNTEAFF. In DNA, the CDR3 is TGTGCCAGCAGCTCGACAGGGGTGAACACTGAAGCTTTCTTT.

The chain is built from TRBV18 and TRBJ1-1, with D tentatively TRBD1 (6 bases). The CDR3 covers 17 residues. Trimming removed 4 bases from V and 0 bases from J, with 18 bases in between. The germline V gene has CDR1 KGHSH and CDR2 LQKENI. This CDR3 is CASSLYRDQSMNTEAFF. DNA of the CDR3: TGTGCCAGCTCACTTTACAGGGACCAGTCAATGAACACTGAAGCTTTCTTT.

The rearrangement uses TRBV12-2 and TRBJ2-2; TRBD2 is taken as the D call from the table, unchecked against the DNA. TRBV12-2 is noted as a pseudogene. CDR3 length equals 15 residues. The CDR3 DNA sequence: TGTGCAAGTCGCTTAGTGGGGACTAACACCGGGGAGCTGTTTTTT. It specifies CASRLVGTNTGELFF.

The rearrangement links TRBV6-1 to TRBJ2-5; 8 positions agree with TRBD1. The CDR3 consists of 16 residues. The V gene end was trimmed by 0 bases and the J gene end by 5 bases; junction bases not matched to a gene: 8. Germline CDR1 and CDR2: MNHNS and SASEGT. CDR3: CASSEAGTGSLETQYF. The CDR3 DNA reads as TGTGCCAGCAGTGAAGCGGGGACAGGTTCATTGGAGACCCAGTACTTC.

The chain joins TRBV2 to TRBJ1-1; a possible D gene is TRBD1 (5 bases). CDR1 and CDR2 (germline): SNHLY, FYNNEI. Trimming took off 4 bases at V and 3 bases at J, with 9 bases between the two ends. This CDR3 comprises 13 residues. CDR3 DNA sequence: TGTGCCAGCAGTGTTCAGGGATACACTGAAGCTTTCTTT. Translation: CASSVQGYTEAFF.

V usage is TRBV18 and J usage is TRBJ1-4, with D possibly being TRBD1 (6 bases). Germline CDR1 is KGHSH and CDR2 is LQKENI. This CDR3 spans 16 amino acids. Trimming removed 6 bases at V and 7 bases at J, with 21 bases between. The DNA for the CDR3 is TGTGCCAGCTCCCCCGGCAAACAGGGTCTGGGTGAAAAACTGTTTTTT. Protein sequence: CASSPGKQGLGEKLFF.

This rearrangement joins TRBV7-2 to TRBJ2-4; TRBD2 matches at 7 bases. Germline V CDR1 and CDR2: SGHTA, FQGNSA. With V trimmed by 5 bases and J by 0 bases, 4 bases remained unmatched. The CDR3 runs 15 residues. As DNA, the CDR3 is TGTGCCAGCAGCCCAAGCGGGGTAGCCAAAAACATTCAGTACTTC. It translates to CASSPSGVAKNIQYF.

The rearrangement links TRBV3-1 (or the pseudogene TRBV3-2) to TRBJ2-1; unclear D gene. Germline V gene data show CDR1 as LGHDT and CDR2 as YNNKEL (reference sequence). The CDR3 runs 15 residues. V was cut by 1 base and J by 7 bases, with 14 bases left in between. The DNA for the CDR3 is TGTGCCAGCAGCCAAGGTCACCGCAGCAGGAATGAGCAGTTCTTC. Its protein product is CASSQGHRSRNEQFF.

This chain joins TRBV7-9 and TRBJ1-2; 8 bases align to TRBD1. The CDR3 covers 15 residues. Germline CDR1 is SEHNR and CDR2 is FQNEAQ (reference sequence). The V gene end was trimmed by 1 base and the J gene end by 6 bases; junction bases not matched to a gene: 7. DNA of the CDR3: TGTGCCAGCAGCTTAGATCGCCAGGGGGCTAATGGCTACACCTTC. Its translation is CASSLDRQGANGYTF.

This clone came up many times. The chain recombines TRBV3-1 (or the pseudogene TRBV3-2) with TRBJ2-7; 13 bases are a match to TRBD2. This CDR3 spans 16 amino acids. The germline gives CDR1 LGHDT, CDR2 YNNKEL (reference sequence). The ends lost 3 bases at V and 3 bases at J; junction bases unmatched: 5. The CDR3 DNA is TGTGCCAGCAGCCAGGGACTAGCGGGGATTGTCTACGAGCAGTACTTC. This gives the protein CASSQGLAGIVYEQYF.